These 3 T cell receptor beta chains originate from one sample sequenced in a study of blood T cell repertoires in COVID-19. The data were produced by immunoSEQ multiplex PCR, yet TCRdb's version contains in-frame clones alone and is incomplete. The top ten clones hold over 8% of a sample with 140,000 to 150,000 clones, under 90% of them seen once. Material for sequencing was peripheral blood. All receptors come from a human donor in a cohort sampled during active COVID-19.

The rearrangement joins TRBV29-1 to TRBJ1-4; TRBD1 agrees at 7 bases. CDR1 is SQVTM, CDR2 ANQGSEA, per germline. This CDR3 region has 14 residues. V trimming: 5 bases; J trimming: 8 bases; junction bases outside the gene matches: 11. The CDR3 nucleotides are TGCAGCGTTAGTAGCCGGGACAGAGGCGAAAAACTGTTTTTT. Amino acid sequence: CSVSSRDRGEKLFF. Full variable domain (rest looked up from reference TRBV29-1 and TRBJ1-4): SAVISQKPSRDICQRGTSLTIQCQVDSQVTMMFWYRQQPGQSLTLIATANQGSEATYESGFVIDKFPISRPNLTFSTLTVSNMSPEDSSIYLCSVSSRDRGEKLFFGSGTQLSVL.

The chain uses TRBV9 and TRBJ1-6; D might be TRBD1 (5 bases). This CDR3 is built from 14 residues. Germline V CDR1 and CDR2: SGDLS, YYNGEE. Trimming cost V 0 bases and J 10 bases, with 11 bases left between them. The CDR3 loop is CASSVAGEDSPLHF. The CDR3 DNA is TGTGCCAGCAGCGTAGCGGGGGAGGACTCACCCCTCCACTTT.

As for this clone: Its ends do not fully match the called genes, so a read error is possible. The rearrangement links TRBV4-2 to TRBJ2-5; 13 bases line up with TRBD2. In germline, CDR1 is LGHNA, CDR2 YNFKEQ. The CDR3 covers 13 residues. This CDR3 is CASSRLGLAGFDF. Here the CDR3 DNA reads TGTGCCAGCAGCCGCCTGGGACTAGCGGGATTTGACTTC.